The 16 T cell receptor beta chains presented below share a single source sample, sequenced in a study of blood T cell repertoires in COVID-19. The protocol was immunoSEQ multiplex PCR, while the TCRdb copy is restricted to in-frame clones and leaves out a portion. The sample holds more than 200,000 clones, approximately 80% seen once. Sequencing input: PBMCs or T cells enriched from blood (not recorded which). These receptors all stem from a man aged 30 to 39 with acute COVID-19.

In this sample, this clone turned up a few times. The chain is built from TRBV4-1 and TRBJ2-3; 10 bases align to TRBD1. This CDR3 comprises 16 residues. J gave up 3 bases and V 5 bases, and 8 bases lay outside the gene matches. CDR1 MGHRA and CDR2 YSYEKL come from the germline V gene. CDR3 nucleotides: TGCGCCAGCAGCTCCCTAGGACAGGGGGTGACAGATACGCAGTATTTT. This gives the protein CASSSLGQGVTDTQYF.

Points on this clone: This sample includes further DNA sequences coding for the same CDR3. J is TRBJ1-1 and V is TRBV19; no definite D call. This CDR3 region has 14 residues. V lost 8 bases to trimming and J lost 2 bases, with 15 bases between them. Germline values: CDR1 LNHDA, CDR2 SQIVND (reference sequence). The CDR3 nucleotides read TGTGCCAGTGGAGGGAGACAAAGTAACACTGAAGCTTTCTTT. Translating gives CASGGRQSNTEAFF.

CDR3 sequence (DNA): TGTGCCATCAGTGAGGGGGGGTCAGCCGCTAACTATGGCTACACCTTC. Protein: CAISEGGSAANYGYTF. The rearrangement uses TRBV10-3 and TRBJ1-2; maybe TRBD1 (5 bases). The V gene lost 2 bases and the J gene lost 0 bases, with 13 bases spanning the gap. The CDR3 is made up of 16 amino acids. Germline V lookup: CDR1 ENHRY, CDR2 SYGVKD.

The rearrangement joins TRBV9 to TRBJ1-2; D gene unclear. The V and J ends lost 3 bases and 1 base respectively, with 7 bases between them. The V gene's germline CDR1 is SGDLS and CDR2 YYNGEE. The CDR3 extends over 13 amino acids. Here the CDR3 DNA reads TGTGCCAGCAGCGGCGGCATTAACTATGGCTACACCTTC. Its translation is CASSGGINYGYTF. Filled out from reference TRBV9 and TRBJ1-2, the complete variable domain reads DSGVTQTPKHLITATGQRVTLRCSPRSGDLSVYWYQQSLDQGLQFLIQYYNGEERAKGNILERFSAQQFPDLHSELNLSSLELGDSALYFCASSGGINYGYTFGSGTRLTVV.

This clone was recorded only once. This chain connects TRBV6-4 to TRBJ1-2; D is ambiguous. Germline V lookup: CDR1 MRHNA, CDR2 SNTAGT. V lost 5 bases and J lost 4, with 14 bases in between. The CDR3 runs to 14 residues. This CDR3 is CASSPQAGSYGYTF. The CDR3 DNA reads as TGTGCCAGCAGTCCCCAGGCGGGCAGCTATGGCTACACCTTC.

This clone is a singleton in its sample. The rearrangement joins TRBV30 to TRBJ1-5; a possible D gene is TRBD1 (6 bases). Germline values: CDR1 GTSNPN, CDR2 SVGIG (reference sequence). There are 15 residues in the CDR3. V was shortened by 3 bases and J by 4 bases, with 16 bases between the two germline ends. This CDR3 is CAWRQRGHRNQPQHF. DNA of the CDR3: TGTGCCTGGAGACAGCGGGGACACCGAAATCAGCCCCAGCATTTT.

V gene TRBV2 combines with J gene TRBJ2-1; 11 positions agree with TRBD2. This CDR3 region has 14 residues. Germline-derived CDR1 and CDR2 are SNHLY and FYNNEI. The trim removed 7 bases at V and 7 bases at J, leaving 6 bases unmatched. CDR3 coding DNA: TGTGCCAGCATCGAGACTAGCGGGGTGAATGAGCAGTTCTTC. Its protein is CASIETSGVNEQFF.

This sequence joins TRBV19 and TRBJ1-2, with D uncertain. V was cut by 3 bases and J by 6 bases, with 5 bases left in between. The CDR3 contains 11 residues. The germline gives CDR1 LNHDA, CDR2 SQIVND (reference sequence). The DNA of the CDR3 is TGTGCCAGTAGTATTGGGCATGGCTACACCTTC. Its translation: CASSIGHGYTF.

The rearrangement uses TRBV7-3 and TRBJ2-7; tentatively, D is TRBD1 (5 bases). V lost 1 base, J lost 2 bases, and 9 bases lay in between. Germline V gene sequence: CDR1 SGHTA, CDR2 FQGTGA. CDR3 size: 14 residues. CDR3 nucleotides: TGTGCCAGCAGCTTAAGTACAGGAACCTACGAGCAGTACTTC. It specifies CASSLSTGTYEQYF.

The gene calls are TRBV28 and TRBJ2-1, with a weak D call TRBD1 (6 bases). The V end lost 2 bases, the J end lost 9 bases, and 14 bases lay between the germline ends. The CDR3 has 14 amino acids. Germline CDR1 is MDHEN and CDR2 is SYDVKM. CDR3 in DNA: TGTGCCAGCAGTTTAGGACAGTACTTGAGTGAGCAGTTCTTC. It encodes CASSLGQYLSEQFF.

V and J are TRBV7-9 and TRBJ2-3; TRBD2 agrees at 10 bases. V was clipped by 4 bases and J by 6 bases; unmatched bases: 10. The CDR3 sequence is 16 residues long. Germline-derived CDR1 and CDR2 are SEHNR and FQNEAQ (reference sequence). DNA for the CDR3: TGTGCCAGCAGCTCCCTACTAGCGGGGTACGTGGATACGCAGTATTTT. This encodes CASSSLLAGYVDTQYF.

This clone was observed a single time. CDR3 sequence: CATSDGRRQQETQYF. The CDR3 region has the DNA TGTGCCACCAGTGATGGCAGGCGACAACAAGAGACCCAGTACTTC. The V call is TRBV24-1, the J call TRBJ2-5; no definite D call. V lost 3 bases and J lost 2, with 12 bases in between. The CDR3 loop spans 15 amino acids. Germline CDR1 KGHDR, CDR2 SFDVKD.

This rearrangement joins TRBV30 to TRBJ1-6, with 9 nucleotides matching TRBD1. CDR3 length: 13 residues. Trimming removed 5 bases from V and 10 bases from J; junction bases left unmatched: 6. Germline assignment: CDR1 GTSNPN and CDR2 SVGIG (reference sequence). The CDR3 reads CAWAGQGGSPLHF. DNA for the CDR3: TGTGCCTGGGCGGGACAGGGAGGATCACCCCTCCACTTT.

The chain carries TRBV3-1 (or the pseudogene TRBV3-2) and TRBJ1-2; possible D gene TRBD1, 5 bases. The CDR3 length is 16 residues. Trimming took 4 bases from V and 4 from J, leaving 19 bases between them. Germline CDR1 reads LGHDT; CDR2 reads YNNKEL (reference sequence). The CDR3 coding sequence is TGTGCCAGCAGCCGTCAGGGAGGGTTTAGAAGCTATGGCTACACCTTC. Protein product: CASSRQGGFRSYGYTF.

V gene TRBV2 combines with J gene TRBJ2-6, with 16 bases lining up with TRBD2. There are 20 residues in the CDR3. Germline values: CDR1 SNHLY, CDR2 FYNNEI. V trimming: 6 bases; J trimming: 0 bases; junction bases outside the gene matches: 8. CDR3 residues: CASSSLGLAGGYSGANVLTF. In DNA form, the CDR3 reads TGTGCCAGCAGCTCTTTGGGACTAGCGGGGGGGTACTCTGGGGCCAACGTCCTGACTTTC.

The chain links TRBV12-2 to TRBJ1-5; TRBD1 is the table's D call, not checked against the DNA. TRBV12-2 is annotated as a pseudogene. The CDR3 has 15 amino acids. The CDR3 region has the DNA TGTGCAAGTCGCTGCGGGACAGAAAGCAATCAGCCCCAGCATTTT. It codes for CASRCGTESNQPQHF.